Listed here are 5 T cell receptor beta chains from one sample, sequenced in a study of cytomegalovirus exposure and HLA in healthy donors. Researchers ran the PCR with 60 Vbeta and 13 Jbeta primers. Sequencing used immunoSEQ multiplex PCR; TCRdb keeps in-frame clones, though not all of them. Here the sample spans about 160,000 clones, roughly 82% being singletons. The sequencing sample was made of PBMCs. Receptor source: a man aged 50 or older in good health and CMV-seropositive.

The chain carries TRBV19 and TRBJ1-5; 8 nucleotides agree with TRBD1. Germline CDR1 is LNHDA and CDR2 is SQIVND (reference sequence). The trim removed 8 bases at V and 6 bases at J, leaving 3 bases unmatched. The CDR3 sequence is 12 residues long. The CDR3 sequence: CASAGGGQPQHF. In DNA, the CDR3 is TGTGCCAGTGCAGGGGGCGGTCAGCCCCAGCATTTT.

The chain uses TRBV27 and TRBJ1-2; 7 bases fit TRBD1. With V trimmed by 5 bases and J by 8 bases, 8 bases remained unmatched. CDR1 and CDR2 from the germline V gene are MNHEY and SMNVEV (reference sequence). CDR3 size: 13 residues. As DNA, the CDR3 is TGTGCCAGCAGTCGTACAGGGGTCTGGGGCTACACCTTC. Its protein is CASSRTGVWGYTF.

The genes are TRBV13 and TRBJ1-4; D is uncertain. Germline CDR1 PRHDT, CDR2 FYEKMQ (reference sequence). Between the trimmed V and J ends, which lost 8 bases and 7 bases, there was a span of 8 bases. The CDR3 consists of 11 residues. The CDR3 loop reads CASGTFEKLFF. The CDR3 DNA is TGTGCCAGCGGTACTTTTGAAAAACTGTTTTTT.

V usage is TRBV27 and J usage is TRBJ2-1; 10 bases line up with TRBD2. Germline loops: CDR1 MNHEY, CDR2 SMNVEV (reference sequence). J was trimmed by 7 bases and V by 6 bases; bases with no gene match: 9. The CDR3 extends over 15 amino acids. This CDR3 is CASRSPSGRENEQFF. The CDR3 DNA follows: TGTGCCAGCAGGTCCCCTAGCGGGAGAGAGAATGAGCAGTTCTTC.

This clone was recorded once. The chain is built from TRBV7-3 and TRBJ1-2; 7 bases are shared with TRBD1. V was clipped by 1 base and J by 8 bases; unmatched bases: 4. Per germline, CDR1 SGHTA and CDR2 FQGTGA. CDR3 length: 13 amino acids. CDR3 residues: CASSLNRGRGYTF. The CDR3 coding sequence is TGTGCCAGCAGCTTAAACAGGGGAAGGGGCTACACCTTC. The variable domain in full, with the rest retrieved from reference TRBV7-3 and TRBJ1-2, is GAGVSQTPSNKVTEKGKYVELRCDPISGHTALYWYRQSLGQGPEFLIYFQGTGAADDSGLPNDRFFAVRPEGSVSTLKIQRTERGDSAVYLCASSLNRGRGYTFGSGTRLTVV.